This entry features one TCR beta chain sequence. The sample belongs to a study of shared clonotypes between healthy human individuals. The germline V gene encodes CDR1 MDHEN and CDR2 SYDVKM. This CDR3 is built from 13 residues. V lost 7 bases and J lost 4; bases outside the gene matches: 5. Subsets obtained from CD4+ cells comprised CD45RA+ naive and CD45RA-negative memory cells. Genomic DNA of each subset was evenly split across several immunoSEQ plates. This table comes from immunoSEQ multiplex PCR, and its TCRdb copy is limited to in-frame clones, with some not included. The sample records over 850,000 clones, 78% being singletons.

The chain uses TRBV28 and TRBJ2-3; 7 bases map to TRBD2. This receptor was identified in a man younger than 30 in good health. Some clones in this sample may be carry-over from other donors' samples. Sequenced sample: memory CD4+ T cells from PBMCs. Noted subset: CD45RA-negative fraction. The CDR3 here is CASTHREADTQYF. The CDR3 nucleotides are TGTGCCAGCACTCACCGGGAGGCAGATACGCAGTATTTT.